This section outlines one T cell receptor (beta chain) sequence together with its context. Here immunoSEQ multiplex PCR was the method, and the copy in TCRdb shows in-frame clones only, minus some. This sample has approximately 150,000 clones, with approximately 87% found just once. The V and J ends lost 4 bases and 4 bases, in that order; junction bases with no gene match: 7. This CDR3 comprises 15 residues. Germline V lookup: CDR1 SGHNT, CDR2 YYREEE (reference sequence). The data stem from a study of blood T cell repertoires in COVID-19. Overall study: Both acute and convalescent COVID-19 samples were obtained from the United States, Italy and Spain.

Material for sequencing was peripheral blood. The TCR comes from a man aged 45-60 years who had recovered from COVID-19. This chain uses TRBV5-4 with TRBJ2-7; 11 bases are shared with TRBD2. The CDR3 loop is CASSPSGGSQYEQYF. The CDR3 nucleotides are TGTGCCAGCAGCCCTAGCGGGGGGTCCCAATACGAGCAGTACTTC.